The rows below give T cell receptor beta chains drawn from one sample of a study of PD-L1 blockade in urothelial cancer. Sequencing used immunoSEQ multiplex PCR; TCRdb keeps in-frame clones, though not all of them. The table records around 80,000 clones, approximately 90% of them present only once. The specimen comprised PBMCs, sampled around atezolizumab (anti-PD-L1) treatment. The receptors come from a woman of 80 years or more with urothelial cancer. CDR3s leave out the opening cysteine and the closing phenylalanine or tryptophan.

J: TRBJ1-1; V: TRBV15; CDR3: ATRPGLENTEAF
J: TRBJ2-3; V: TRBV19; CDR3: ASSTSAGITDTQY
J: TRBJ1-5; V: TRBV28; CDR3: ASSFLTAASNQPQH
J: TRBJ1-2; V: TRBV10-3; CDR3: AISERDRGVGYGYT
J: TRBJ2-7; V: TRBV5-4; CDR3: ASSFRTRGEQY
J: TRBJ2-1; V: TRBV10-3; CDR3: AISEPPLARAYEQF
J: TRBJ2-5; V: TRBV30; CDR3: AWSGGGSKETQY
J: TRBJ1-2; V: TRBV6-1; CDR3: ASSEALTVANYGYT
J: TRBJ2-2; V: TRBV27; CDR3: ASSFILGSSGELF
J: TRBJ1-2; V: TRBV5-1; CDR3: ASSLGQGAPTGYT
J: TRBJ2-7; V: TRBV15; CDR3: ATSRDNRGLVPTEQY
J: TRBJ1-1; V: TRBV5-1; CDR3: ASSLRAAGNPLNTEAF
J: TRBJ2-1; V: TRBV30; CDR3: AWSVGLAGEDEQF
J: TRBJ1-2; V: TRBV25-1; CDR3: ASSLRTADSYGYT
J: TRBJ2-3; V: TRBV18; CDR3: ASSPMSSSGDTDTQY
J: TRBJ2-1; V: TRBV5-5; CDR3: ASSLVDSSYNEQF
J: TRBJ1-1; V: TRBV19; CDR3: ASSPGQLMNTEAF
J: TRBJ2-3; V: TRBV30; CDR3: AWGKRAGGDTQY
J: TRBJ1-2; V: TRBV28; CDR3: ASSLGQGRYYGYT
J: TRBJ2-5; V: TRBV5-4; CDR3: ASSRGVIIADQETQY
J: TRBJ2-3; V: TRBV27; CDR3: ASGSSVASTDTQY
J: TRBJ1-1; V: TRBV7-8; CDR3: ASSVRRVNTEAF
J: TRBJ2-7; V: TRBV5-4; CDR3: ASSLPAGGTEQY
J: TRBJ1-3; V: TRBV6-5; CDR3: ASSLGQHSGNTIY
J: TRBJ2-2; V: TRBV28; CDR3: ASSIPGLAGVGTGELF
J: TRBJ2-7; V: TRBV6-5; CDR3: AVRLAGSYEQY
J: TRBJ1-5; V: TRBV7-8; CDR3: ASSLVRPSNQPQH
J: TRBJ1-3; V: TRBV6-1; CDR3: ASSDRVAGNTIY
J: TRBJ1-4; V: TRBV30; CDR3: AWSPGTGWEKLF